The present T cell receptor (beta chain) was sequenced within a study of breast tumors, draining lymph nodes, adjacent tissues. Findings and limits, study-wide: Tumor and nontumor repertoires were significantly more similar in luminal-like than in basal-like breast cancer. Tumor repertoires ranked between lymph nodes and nontumor tissue in diversity, with V and J gene preferences. Most tumor T cells seemingly derive from lymph node, then expand in tumor.

Axillary draining lymph nodes of breast cancer patients supplied the node samples. This clonotype occurred many times. Its antigen is as yet unknown. Using its own MiXCR run on the multiplex PCR reads, TCRdb lists one record per CDR3 protein. Found here are 200,000 or so distinct CDR3 sequences, approximately 30% of them singletons; the top ten hold 4.3%. The CDR3 extends over 15 amino acids. Per the germline V gene, CDR1 is ENHRY and CDR2 is SYGVKD. Germline trimming cut 6 bases from V and 6 bases from J; bases unmatched to any gene: 11. The clonotype originates from a female donor with breast cancer. Some clones in this sample may be carry-over from other donors' samples. The gene calls are TRBV10-3 and TRBJ1-2; 9 nucleotides match TRBD1. Source material: axillary lymph node tissue. The CDR3 here is CAIRGNWDRVDGYTF. The CDR3 coding sequence is TGTGCCATCAGGGGGAACTGGGACAGGGTGGATGGCTACACCTTC.